This T cell receptor (beta chain) was sequenced for a study of blood T cell repertoires in COVID-19. The CDR3 has 14 residues. V shed 3 bases and J 7 bases; nucleotides not matched to a gene: 6. CDR1 and CDR2 (germline): KGHSH, LQKENI. Some clones are missing from TCRdb's copy, which holds only in-frame ones; the method was immunoSEQ multiplex PCR. Here the sample spans about 79,000 clones, 75% to 90% being singletons. This chain uses TRBV18 with TRBJ2-1, with 7 bases identical to TRBD2. This sequence originates from a man aged 70-80 years with active or convalescent COVID-19. The specimen sequenced was peripheral blood. The DNA of the CDR3 is TGTGCCAGCTCACCGGGGGGAGGGCGGAATGAGCAGTTCTTC. It specifies CASSPGGGRNEQFF.